The 27 T cell receptor beta chains below were found in one sample sequenced in a study of CD8 T cells in ankylosing spondylitis. TCRdb re-called the 5' RACE reads with MiXCR, one entry per CDR3 protein. The sample holds 180,000 or so distinct CDR3 sequences, roughly 12% seen once. The specimen sequenced was blood, either unsorted or a sorted T cell fraction (not recorded which). Receptor source: a male donor with ankylosing spondylitis or in good health (not recorded which).

This clonotype was detected a few times. At one boundary the junction diverges from the germline segment, which might be a read error. This chain links TRBV5-1 with TRBJ2-1, with a possible D match to TRBD2 (5 bases). The CDR3 covers 12 residues. CDR1 is SGHRS and CDR2 is YFSETQ in the germline V gene. This CDR3 is CASSLPGSEQFF. The CDR3 nucleotides read TGCGCCAGCAGCTTGCCTGGGAGTGAGCAATTCTTC.

This clonotype was seen at least ten times. The chain recombines TRBV20-1 with TRBJ2-3; D gene ambiguous. CDR3 length equals 15 residues. The germline V gene encodes CDR1 DFQATT and CDR2 SNEGSKA (reference sequence). The V end lost 3 bases, the J end lost 0 bases, and 13 bases lay between the germline ends. CDR3 sequence (DNA): TGCAGTGCTAGCGTTACACGTTCTAGCACAGATACGCAGTATTTT. Protein product: CSASVTRSSTDTQYF.

This clonotype was counted at least ten times. This chain uses TRBV15 with TRBJ2-7; D is possibly TRBD1 or TRBD2 (6 bases each). Trimming pared 0 bases from V and 6 bases from J, leaving 15 bases between. Germline V CDR1 and CDR2: LNHNV, YYDKDF (reference sequence). The CDR3 extends over 15 amino acids. CDR3 in DNA: TGTGCCACCAGCAGAGAAACCGGGGGCCCTCGCGAGCAGTACTTC. Its translation is CATSRETGGPREQYF.

This clonotype was counted many times. This chain links TRBV11-2 with TRBJ1-6; D call uncertain. The CDR3 length is 17 residues. Germline V gene data show CDR1 as SGHAT and CDR2 as FQNNGV. V was trimmed by 0 bases and J by 0 bases, leaving 9 bases between them. CDR3 region: CASSLDLILSYNSPLHF. The CDR3 DNA reads as TGTGCCAGCAGCTTAGATTTAATCCTCTCCTATAATTCACCCCTCCACTTT.

This clonotype was observed at least ten times. This chain uses TRBV29-1 with TRBJ1-4; D not certain. This CDR3 is built from 12 residues. Germline lookup yields CDR1 SQVTM and CDR2 ANQGSEA. Trimming shortened V by 6 bases and J by 4 bases, and 9 bases separated the two germline ends. CDR3 protein: CSVAWGNEKLFF. The CDR3 DNA reads TGCAGCGTCGCCTGGGGTAATGAAAAACTGTTTTTT. Drawing the rest from reference TRBV29-1 and TRBJ1-4, the complete variable domain is SAVISQKPSRDICQRGTSLTIQCQVDSQVTMMFWYRQQPGQSLTLIATANQGSEATYESGFVIDKFPISRPNLTFSTLTVSNMSPEDSSIYLCSVAWGNEKLFFGSGTQLSVL.

This clonotype was observed at least ten times. V gene TRBV6-1 combines with J gene TRBJ1-1, with 7 nucleotides matching TRBD1. The CDR3 totals 14 residues. CDR1 is MNHNS, CDR2 SASEGT, per germline. V shed 6 bases, J shed 1 base, and the junction held 5 bases outside the gene matches. CDR3 loop: CASRPQGGNTEAFF. CDR3 in DNA: TGTGCCAGCAGGCCCCAGGGGGGGAACACTGAAGCTTTCTTT.

Of note for this clonotype: One base away lies a much larger clone, so this may be a sequencing read error. The chain links TRBV28 to TRBJ1-4; 7 nucleotides align to TRBD1. The CDR3 totals 13 residues. From germline, CDR1 is MDHEN and CDR2 SYDVKM. Written as DNA, the CDR3 is TGTGCCAGCATCGACAGGGTCCAAGAAAAACTGCTTTTT. This encodes CASIDRVQEKLLF.

This rearrangement joins TRBV5-1 to TRBJ1-2; D uncertain. Germline-derived CDR1 and CDR2 are SGHRS and YFSETQ. The CDR3 extends over 13 amino acids. V dropped 0 bases and J dropped 0 bases, with 3 bases sitting between them. This CDR3 reads CASSLGTNYGYTF. CDR3 coding DNA: TGCGCCAGCAGCTTGGGCACTAACTATGGCTACACCTTC.

The chain recombines TRBV7-6 with TRBJ2-2, with D uncertain. Germline V gene lookup returns CDR1 SGHVS and CDR2 FNYEAQ. V gave up 2 bases and J gave up 6 bases, with 4 bases separating them. This CDR3 has 12 residues. The CDR3 coding sequence is TGTGCCAGCAGCTTAAACTCCGGGGAGCTGTTTTTT. The encoded protein is CASSLNSGELFF.

This clonotype was counted at least ten times. J is TRBJ2-7 and V is TRBV5-1; 9 nucleotides match TRBD1. The J segment lost 5 bases and the V segment lost 4 bases, leaving 10 bases of the junction unmatched. Germline values: CDR1 SGHRS, CDR2 YFSETQ. The CDR3 loop spans 15 amino acids. The CDR3 is CASSRGDREVDEQYF. The CDR3 DNA reads TGCGCCAGCAGCAGAGGGGACAGGGAGGTGGACGAGCAGTACTTC. The full variable domain, with the rest looked up from reference TRBV5-1 and TRBJ2-7, is KAGVTQTPRYLIKTRGQQVTLSCSPISGHRSVSWYQQTPGQGLQFLFEYFSETQRNKGNFPGRFSGRQFSNSRSEMNVSTLELGDSALYLCASSRGDREVDEQYFGPGTRLTVT.

Ten or more counts support this clonotype. This rearrangement joins TRBV21-1 to TRBJ2-2. TRBV21-1 is shown as a pseudogene. The CDR3 extends over 12 amino acids. For the CDR3, the DNA is TGTGCCAGCAGCATCGTCCCCGGGGAGCTGTTTTTT. The encoded protein is CASSIVPGELFF.

The chain links TRBV7-9 to TRBJ2-2; 8 nucleotides agree with TRBD1. V lost 6 bases, J lost 4 bases, and 4 bases stayed unmatched. The CDR3 runs to 14 residues. Germline V lookup: CDR1 SEHNR, CDR2 FQNEAQ (reference sequence). For the CDR3, the DNA is TGTGCCAGCAGAGAGACAGGGGTCACCGGGGAGCTGTTTTTT. Protein sequence: CASRETGVTGELFF.

This clonotype was found many times. The V and J genes are TRBV20-1 and TRBJ1-1; 7 nucleotides line up with TRBD1. The CDR3 length is 13 residues. V dropped 6 bases and J dropped 4; count of bases not matched to a gene: 8. CDR1 is DFQATT, CDR2 SNEGSKA, per germline (reference sequence). CDR3 nucleotide sequence: TGCAGTGCGGGAGACAGGGCTCTCACTGAAGCTTTCTTT. Translation: CSAGDRALTEAFF.

This clonotype appeared many times. This sequence joins TRBV6-2 or TRBV6-3 and TRBJ2-6; D is ambiguous. CDR1 and CDR2 from the germline V gene are MNHEY and SVGEGT. V lost 0 bases to trimming and J lost 4 bases, with 7 bases between them. The CDR3 spans 15 residues. In DNA form, the CDR3 reads TGTGCCAGCAGTTACTCGCTGTCCGGGGCCAACGTCCTGACTTTC. It is translated as CASSYSLSGANVLTF.

Many counts were recorded for this clonotype. V and J are TRBV15 and TRBJ2-5; D assignment may be TRBD1 or TRBD2 (5 bases each). Trimming shortened V by 0 bases and J by 5 bases, and 16 bases separated the two germline ends. Germline CDR1 and CDR2: LNHNV and YYDKDF (reference sequence). The CDR3 contains 16 residues. The CDR3 loop reads CATSRDSGDDPETQYF. The CDR3 nucleotides are TGTGCCACCAGCAGAGACTCTGGGGACGATCCGGAGACCCAGTACTTC.

The sample holds many counts of this clonotype. A read error is possible here, since a much larger clone lies one base away. The chain links TRBV3-1 to TRBJ1-1, with a tentative D call TRBD1 (5 bases). The CDR3 has 17 amino acids. Trimming took 2 bases from V and 0 from J, leaving 16 bases between them. Germline-derived CDR1 and CDR2 are LGHDT and YNNKEL (reference sequence). The CDR3 spells CASSQLGGRGLNTEAFF. DNA of the CDR3: TGTGCCAGCAGCCAATTGGGGGGGAGAGGGCTGAACACTGAAGCTTTCTTT.

This clonotype appeared many times. This sequence joins TRBV27 and TRBJ2-3; either TRBD1 or TRBD2 may fit D (6 bases each). Germline CDR1 and CDR2: MNHEY and SMNVEV (reference sequence). The CDR3 length is 14 residues. V shed 8 bases and J shed 1 base, with 13 bases lying between them. For the CDR3, the DNA is TGTGCCAGCCGAGGGGGGCCGGGCACAGATACGCAGTATTTT. The encoded protein is CASRGGPGTDTQYF.

The V call is TRBV7-6, the J call TRBJ2-1, with D possibly TRBD1 on 5 matching bases. Trimming removed 1 base at V and 10 bases at J, with 8 bases between. The V gene's germline CDR1 is SGHVS and CDR2 FNYEAQ. The CDR3 runs 12 residues. CDR3 residues: CASSLVGQEQFF. The DNA for the CDR3 is TGTGCCAGCAGCTTAGTCGGACAAGAGCAGTTCTTC.

Many counts were recorded for this clonotype. V gene TRBV20-1 combines with J gene TRBJ2-1, with 8 positions matching TRBD2. The CDR3 length is 17 residues. Germline V gene data show CDR1 as DFQATT and CDR2 as SNEGSKA (reference sequence). Trimming cost V 5 bases and J 5 bases; bases outside gene matches: 17. Here the CDR3 reads CSARLAGRRIEHNEQFF. As DNA, the CDR3 is TGCAGTGCTCGTTTAGCGGGGAGGAGGATTGAACACAATGAGCAGTTCTTC.

Details on this clonotype: This may stem from a read error, because a much larger clone lies one nucleotide away. The rearrangement joins TRBV10-3 to TRBJ2-1; TRBD2 is a possible D gene (6 bases). The CDR3 consists of 16 residues. Trimming pared 5 bases from V and 4 bases from J, leaving 18 bases between. Per germline, CDR1 ENHRY and CDR2 SYGVKD. Here the CDR3 reads CAISSIGTPPYNEQFF. CDR3 DNA: TGTGCCATCAGTAGCATCGGGACTCCCCCGTACAATGAGCAGTTCTTC.

This clonotype has ten or more counts. This sequence joins TRBV5-1 and TRBJ1-2, with TRBD1 matching over 9 bases. V gave up 4 bases and J gave up 4 bases; unmatched junction bases: 2. The germline CDR1 and CDR2 sequences are SGHRS and YFSETQ. This CDR3 spans 13 amino acids. The chain's CDR3 is CASSGDRVYGYTF. The CDR3, as DNA: TGCGCCAGCAGCGGGGACAGGGTCTATGGCTACACCTTC. Combining the CDR3 with reference TRBV5-1 and TRBJ1-2 gives the whole variable domain KAGVTQTPRYLIKTRGQQVTLSCSPISGHRSVSWYQQTPGQGLQFLFEYFSETQRNKGNFPGRFSGRQFSNSRSEMNVSTLELGDSALYLCASSGDRVYGYTFGSGTRLTVV.

There are many counts of this clonotype. The gene calls are TRBV28 and TRBJ2-7, with D maybe TRBD2 (5 bases). V dropped 6 bases and J dropped 3 bases, with 18 bases sitting between them. CDR1 is MDHEN, CDR2 SYDVKM, per germline. This CDR3 contains 15 residues. CDR3 residues: CASSRSTTGSYEQYF. Written as DNA, the CDR3 is TGTGCCAGCAGCCGCTCCACGACGGGGAGCTACGAGCAGTACTTC.

This chain links TRBV11-3 with TRBJ2-3; the D is unclear. The CDR3 loop spans 13 amino acids. V shed 1 base and J shed 9 bases, with 11 bases lying between them. The germline CDR1 and CDR2 sequences are SGHNT and YENEEA. The DNA for the CDR3 is TGTGCCAGCAGCTTAGGCAGTATTAAGACGCAGTATTTT. Encoded protein: CASSLGSIKTQYF.

This clonotype was detected only a few times. The gene calls are TRBV5-1 and TRBJ2-1; TRBD2 aligns across 11 bases. V lost 4 bases to trimming and J lost 1 base; unmatched junction nucleotides: 4. The CDR3 totals 16 residues. Germline V gene sequence: CDR1 SGHRS, CDR2 YFSETQ. The CDR3: CASSVSGGGSYNEQFF. CDR3 DNA sequence: TGCGCCAGCAGCGTTAGCGGGGGGGGTTCCTACAATGAGCAGTTCTTC.

The table lists this clonotype with many counts. The gene calls are TRBV29-1 and TRBJ1-2; no clear D. Looked up from germline, CDR1 is SQVTM and CDR2 is ANQGSEA. V lost 2 bases to trimming and J lost 4 bases, with 5 bases between them. The CDR3 runs to 11 residues. The CDR3 nucleotides are TGCAGCGTTGAACAGCTCTATGGCTACACCTTC. Its protein is CSVEQLYGYTF.

This clonotype was counted a few times. This chain links TRBV10-3 with TRBJ2-3, with 7 positions matching TRBD1. Germline V gene data show CDR1 as ENHRY and CDR2 as SYGVKD. The V segment lost 5 bases and the J segment 0 bases; nucleotides outside the gene matches: 5. The CDR3 has 15 residues. Here the CDR3 DNA reads TGTGCCATCAGTCTACAGGGGAGAAGCACAGATACGCAGTATTTT. The encoded protein is CAISLQGRSTDTQYF.

This clonotype has a count of ten or more. The CDR3 loop is CSVHSGGFNEQFF. Here the CDR3 DNA reads TGCAGCGTTCATTCAGGGGGTTTCAATGAGCAGTTCTTC. The genes are TRBV29-1 and TRBJ2-1; 7 nucleotides agree with TRBD1. Germline lookup yields CDR1 SQVTM and CDR2 ANQGSEA. With V trimmed by 5 bases and J by 6 bases, 7 bases remained unmatched. This CDR3 is built from 13 residues.